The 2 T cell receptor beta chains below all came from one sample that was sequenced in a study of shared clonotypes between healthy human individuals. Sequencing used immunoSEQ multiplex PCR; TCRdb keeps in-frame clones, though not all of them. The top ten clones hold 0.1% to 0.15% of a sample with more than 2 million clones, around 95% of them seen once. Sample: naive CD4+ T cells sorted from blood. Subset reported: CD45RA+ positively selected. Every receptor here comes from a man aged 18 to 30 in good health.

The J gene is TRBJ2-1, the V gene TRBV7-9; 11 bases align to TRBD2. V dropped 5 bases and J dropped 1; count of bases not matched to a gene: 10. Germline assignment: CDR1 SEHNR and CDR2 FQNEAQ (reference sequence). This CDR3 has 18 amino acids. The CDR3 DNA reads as TGTGCCAGCAGCAACGGGACTAGCGGTATGAATTCCTACAATGAGCAGTTCTTC. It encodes CASSNGTSGMNSYNEQFF. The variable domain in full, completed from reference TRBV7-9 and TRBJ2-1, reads DTGVSQNPRHKITKRGQNVTFRCDPISEHNRLYWYRQTLGQGPEFLTYFQNEAQLEKSRLLSDRFSAERPKGSFSTLEIQRTEQGDSAMYLCASSNGTSGMNSYNEQFFGPGTRLTVL.

DNA for the CDR3: TGCGCCAGCAGTGAGTCTGGCCAGGGGGCTGCCGGGGAGCTGTTTTTT. Its translation: CASSESGQGAAGELFF. The J gene is TRBJ2-2, the V gene TRBV10-2, with TRBD1 matching 8 bases. The CDR3 length is 16 residues. Germline CDR1 reads WSHSY; CDR2 reads SAAADI. Unmatched junction bases numbered 6, after V lost 0 bases and J lost 6 bases.